Listed below are T cell receptor beta chains from one sample, sequenced in a study of cytomegalovirus exposure and HLA in healthy donors. TCRdb's copy holds only in-frame clones and misses some; the assay was immunoSEQ multiplex PCR. Among around 180,000 clones, approximately 88% were seen once, and the ten largest hold 1.2%. Sequences were obtained from PBMCs. These receptors were collected from a boy between 2 and 10 years old in good health and CMV-seronegative. The CDR3 runs from the conserved cysteine through the conserved F or W. D genes are given only for firm matches. A row's size may be missing; if present it is once, few, many or a size class.

j_gene,abundance,d_gene,v_gene,CDR3nt,CDR3aa
TRBJ1-6,NA,NA,TRBV6-1,TGTGCCAGCAGTGACCCGGAGCCCCTCCACTTT,CASSDPEPLHF
TRBJ2-3,NA,TRBD1,TRBV5-1,TGCGCCAGCAGCTCACAGGGGTTCGGCTCAGATACGCAGTATTTT,CASSSQGFGSDTQYF
TRBJ2-5,NA,TRBD1,TRBV27,TGTGCCAGCAGTATGTGGGACAGCGGTAAAGAGACCCAGTACTTC,CASSMWDSGKETQYF
TRBJ2-7,NA,TRBD1,TRBV14,TGTGCCAGCAGCCAAGTGGGGACAGGCAAATACGAGCAGTACTTC,CASSQVGTGKYEQYF
TRBJ1-1,NA,NA,TRBV19,TGTGCCAGTAGTGCATACAGGGTCAGCATGAACACTGAAGCTTTCTTT,CASSAYRVSMNTEAFF
TRBJ2-1,NA,TRBD2,TRBV18,TGTGCCAGCTCACCGGCTACGGGACTAGCGTTAAATGAGCAGTTCTTC,CASSPATGLALNEQFF
TRBJ2-5,few,TRBD2,TRBV7-7,TGTGCCAGCAGCCCAAGCGGGGGCGGAGAGACCCAGTACTTC,CASSPSGGGETQYF
TRBJ1-2,NA,NA,TRBV7-9,TGTGCCAGCAGTTCAGAAACCTCCTATGGCTACACCTTC,CASSSETSYGYTF
TRBJ1-1,NA,NA,TRBV15,TGTGCCACCAGCAGACGTACGCTCTACAGGGACGGTGAAGCTTTCTTT,CATSRRTLYRDGEAFF
TRBJ2-4,NA,TRBD2,TRBV15,TGTGCCACCAGCAATAAGGCGACTAGCGGGCCCTTAGCCAAAAACATTCAGTACTTC,CATSNKATSGPLAKNIQYF
TRBJ1-6,NA,TRBD1,TRBV6-1,TGTGCCAGCAGTGAAGGGGGTCAGGGGGTCCGCCTCCACTTT,CASSEGGQGVRLHF
TRBJ2-5,NA,NA,TRBV5-5,TGTGCCAGCAGCTTGTCCGGGGTGTACCAAGAGACCCAGTACTTC,CASSLSGVYQETQYF
TRBJ1-4,NA,NA,TRBV28,TGTGCCAGCAGTTTCCCTAACGTCAGGGGCCCCAATGAAAAACTGTTTTTT,CASSFPNVRGPNEKLFF
TRBJ2-2,NA,TRBD2,TRBV7-2,TGTGCCAGCAGCTTGTGGGTAGCGGGGAACACCGGGGAGCTGTTTTTT,CASSLWVAGNTGELFF
TRBJ2-1,NA,NA,TRBV7-3,TGTGCCAGCAGCTTGTTTCCGGACATCGGGGGATACAATGAGCAGTTCTTC,CASSLFPDIGGYNEQFF
TRBJ2-7,NA,NA,TRBV23-1,TGCGCCAGCAGTCAATCAAGGGGAGGCGAGCAGTACTTC,CASSQSRGGEQYF
TRBJ2-3,NA,TRBD1,TRBV7-2,TGTGCCAGCAGCGCCCGGGACAGGGGTACAGATACGCAGTATTTT,CASSARDRGTDTQYF
TRBJ1-1,NA,NA,TRBV18,TGTGCCAGCTCACCCCTACTGAACACTGAAGCTTTCTTT,CASSPLLNTEAFF
TRBJ2-5,NA,TRBD2,TRBV5-1,TGCGCCAGCAGCTCCACGATGAAGAGACTAGCGGGAGTAAGAGAGACCCAGTACTTC,CASSSTMKRLAGVRETQYF
TRBJ2-7,NA,NA,TRBV4-1,TGCGCCAGCAGCCAACTGGATACCGGGACAAACTCCTACGAGCAGTACTTC,CASSQLDTGTNSYEQYF
TRBJ1-1,NA,TRBD1,TRBV4-1,TGCGCCAGCAGCCAGGCCGGACAGGGTAACACTGAAGCTTTCTTT,CASSQAGQGNTEAFF
TRBJ1-1,once,NA,TRBV4-1,TGCGCCAGCTCTCTTCTGCGGGGGAACACTGAAGCTTTCTTT,CASSLLRGNTEAFF
TRBJ1-6,once,TRBD1,TRBV7-2,TGTGCCAGCAGTTATCAACGACAGGGAGTCGATAATTCACCCCTCCACTTT,CASSYQRQGVDNSPLHF